This entry features one T cell receptor (beta chain) sequence. The target of this receptor is not known. Qualities for individual bases were not recorded, and no much larger clone is one base off. The sample belongs to a study of post-analysis software for immune sequencing data (dated by TCRdb to between 2015 and 2017). Some background on the complete study: The recorded disease courses included relapsing-remitting, secondary progressive and progressive-relapsing multiple sclerosis, and some patients had no subtype annotation. Patient repertoires were compared against roughly 10 previously published healthy control repertoires from donors aged about 6 to 27 years. A subset of samples was prepared in parallel using single-end sample barcoding, then pooled and co-amplified after Illumina adapter ligation. General study outcomes and caveats: The multiple sclerosis patient group was slightly younger than the control group. Significantly lower normalized Chao1 diversity was found in multiple sclerosis patients than in controls, suggesting substantial peripheral T-cell clonal expansion. About five TRBV segments, including TRBV5-6, TRBV5-1 and TRBV20-1, were significantly more frequent in patients than controls. Direct clustering with F measure revealed strong co-clustering of samples prepared in the same batch, which led to a batch-effect correction.

TCR beta repertoires were profiled from peripheral blood of approximately 13 young patients with multiple sclerosis to demonstrate the VDJtools post-analysis software. The multiple sclerosis patients were children and adolescents between 6 and 15 years of age. The library relied on PCR. This sample was sequenced with an Illumina HiSeq 2500. To reduce PCR and sequencing biases, unique molecular identifiers were built into the TCR beta cDNA libraries. About 500,000 cDNA molecules were obtained per 1 to 10 million input T cells, so each molecule approximated one T cell. Patient libraries were prepared and sequenced with the same protocol used for the earlier healthy control dataset. Within a given batch, samples were prepared together, multiplexed and sequenced on the same HiSeq lane. From the authors' description of their analysis: Raw barcoded reads were processed with MIGEC, and single-read molecular identifier groups were discarded before consensus assembly and CDR3 extraction. VDJtools was used for post-analysis of the clonotype tables, with diversity normalized by down-sampling every dataset to the smallest sample size. Repertoire overlap clustering matched CDR3 amino acid but not nucleotide sequences to correct batch-related cross-sample contamination. TCRdb ran its own pipeline on the public reads, namely fastp trimming at Q25 and MiXCR clone calling, and kept in-frame beta chains. Records with the same CDR3 protein are collapsed into one entry carrying the most frequent genes and DNA. These V and J calls derive from TCRdb rather than the authors' analysis. This sample has 600,000 to 750,000 distinct CDR3 sequences in its table, and approximately 59% of those were observed once. The ten largest account for about 11% of the sample.

At the junction V is shortened by 7 bases and J by 8 bases, with 17 bases in between. From its cysteine to its phenylalanine, the CDR3 spans 14 amino acids. The entry retains the CDR3 DNA only, 42 bases that are in frame from base 1. Reading the germline V gene (reference sequence) gives CDR1 MNHEY and CDR2 SMNVEV. Sequencing was carried out using blood. The chain is made from TRBV27 and TRBJ1-4, with a tentative D gene TRBD1 over 6 matching bases. The TCR comes from a girl aged 2-15 years with multiple sclerosis. The encoded CDR3 is CASTPTGGGEKLFF. Read as DNA, the sequence is TGTGCCAGCACCCCGACAGGAGGAGGAGAAAAACTGTTTTTT.